One sample yielded the 9 T cell receptor beta chains listed below, sequenced in a study of cytomegalovirus exposure and HLA in healthy donors. PCR primers comprised 60 Vbeta and 13 Jbeta primers. Method: immunoSEQ multiplex PCR; TCRdb's copy keeps in-frame clones and lacks some. The sample records approximately 110,000 clones, under 85% being singletons. The sequenced sample consisted of PBMCs. Receptor source: a middle-aged man in good health and CMV-seronegative.

V usage is TRBV11-2 and J usage is TRBJ1-6; D gene unclear. Trimming shortened V by 8 bases and J by 5 bases, and 7 bases separated the two germline ends. Per germline, CDR1 SGHAT and CDR2 FQNNGV. The CDR3 has 12 residues. For the CDR3, the DNA is TGTGCCAGCGCACTAAATAATTCACCCCTCCACTTT. The encoded protein is CASALNNSPLHF.

This sequence joins TRBV27 and TRBJ1-3; D not certain. The V end lost 2 bases, the J end lost 6 bases, and 8 bases lay between the germline ends. Germline CDR1 reads MNHEY; CDR2 reads SMNVEV (reference sequence). This CDR3 comprises 13 residues. The CDR3 nucleotides are TGTGCCAGCAGTTTAGATGGGCTAAACACCATATATTTT. Amino acids: CASSLDGLNTIYF.

The chain combines TRBV28 with TRBJ1-2; TRBD1 agrees at 7 bases. J gave up 8 bases and V 8 bases, and 14 bases lay outside the gene matches. Germline-derived CDR1 and CDR2 are MDHEN and SYDVKM. This CDR3 contains 14 residues. The DNA for the CDR3 is TGTGCCAGCCATGAGACAGGGCGCCTGCCGGGCTACACCTTC. Translating gives CASHETGRLPGYTF.

The rearrangement uses TRBV28 and TRBJ2-7; 8 positions match TRBD1. Germline assignment: CDR1 MDHEN and CDR2 SYDVKM. The CDR3 is 14 residues long. V gave up 5 bases and J gave up 2 bases; unmatched junction bases: 5. CDR3 residues: CASSPQGEPYEQYF. In nucleotides, the CDR3 is TGTGCCAGCAGTCCACAGGGGGAACCCTACGAGCAGTACTTC.

The chain has TRBV9 and TRBJ1-5; D ambiguous. The CDR3 extends over 16 amino acids. V was cut by 0 bases and J by 0 bases, with 10 bases left in between. Germline loops: CDR1 SGDLS, CDR2 YYNGEE. CDR3 nucleotide sequence: TGTGCCAGCAGCGTAGGGGCAGGATATAGCAATCAGCCCCAGCATTTT. It translates to CASSVGAGYSNQPQHF.

The rearrangement uses TRBV7-9 and TRBJ2-5, with 11 bases matching TRBD2. V shed 7 bases, J shed 4 bases, and the junction held 8 bases outside the gene matches. This CDR3 contains 15 residues. The germline V gene encodes CDR1 SEHNR and CDR2 FQNEAQ (reference sequence). The CDR3 sequence is CASKTSGDKGETQYF. The CDR3 DNA reads as TGTGCCAGCAAGACTAGCGGGGACAAAGGAGAGACCCAGTACTTC. Variable domain in full (rest from reference TRBV7-9 and TRBJ2-5): DTGVSQNPRHKITKRGQNVTFRCDPISEHNRLYWYRQTLGQGPEFLTYFQNEAQLEKSRLLSDRFSAERPKGSFSTLEIQRTEQGDSAMYLCASKTSGDKGETQYFGPGTRLLVL.

V gene TRBV14 combines with J gene TRBJ2-3; possible D gene TRBD2, 6 bases. Germline lookup yields CDR1 SGHDN and CDR2 FVKESK. This CDR3 is 15 amino acids long. V gave up 2 bases and J gave up 0 bases, with 9 bases separating them. CDR3 sequence (DNA): TGTGCCAGCAGCCAAATTGGGGGGAGCACAGATACGCAGTATTTT. Translating it yields CASSQIGGSTDTQYF. Using reference TRBV14 and TRBJ2-3 for the parts outside the CDR3, the full variable domain is EAGVTQFPSHSVIEKGQTVTLRCDPISGHDNLYWYRRVMGKEIKFLLHFVKESKQDESGMPNNRFLAERTGGTYSTLKVQPAELEDSGVYFCASSQIGGSTDTQYFGPGTRLTVL.

The chain carries TRBV19 and TRBJ1-1; TRBD1 is a possible D gene (6 bases). The V gene's germline CDR1 is LNHDA and CDR2 SQIVND (reference sequence). This CDR3 region has 13 residues. V was shortened by 1 base and J by 6 bases, with 9 bases between the two germline ends. CDR3: CASSIVRGSEAFF. The CDR3 region has the DNA TGTGCCAGTAGTATAGTCAGGGGCTCTGAAGCTTTCTTT.

The V call is TRBV5-1, the J call TRBJ2-3, with TRBD2 matching over 13 bases. V shed 0 bases, J shed 2 bases, and the junction held 9 bases outside the gene matches. The CDR3 has 19 residues. Germline CDR1 reads SGHRS; CDR2 reads YFSETQ. DNA of the CDR3: TGCGCCAGCAGCTTGGAACCCCGGACTAGCGGGGGACACACAGATACGCAGTATTTT. Encoded protein: CASSLEPRTSGGHTDTQYF.